The 5 T cell receptor beta chains given below trace back to one sample, sequenced in a study of CD4 T cells in relation to SARS-CoV-2 and coronaviruses. These TCRs are of unknown antigen specificity. The table came from immunoSEQ multiplex PCR; TCRdb's copy has only in-frame clones and leaves some out. This table has 31,000 or so clones, about two thirds appearing once. The unexposed donors gave CD4+ T cells in about 2010-2019, prior to COVID-19. The cells were cultured for over eight days before CD4+ T cells were isolated. Sequenced input: CD4+ T cells from PBMCs, cultured in vitro. The receptors were gathered from a human donor in good health.

The rearrangement joins TRBV5-1 to TRBJ2-3; D perhaps matches TRBD2 (6 bases). CDR1 SGHRS and CDR2 YFSETQ come from the germline V gene. The CDR3 covers 16 residues. Trimming cost V 0 bases and J 1 base, with 12 bases left between them. CDR3 protein: CASSLEGLPGTDTQYF. The CDR3 DNA reads TGCGCCAGCAGCTTGGAGGGACTGCCTGGCACAGATACGCAGTATTTT.

The chain combines TRBV12-3 or TRBV12-4 with TRBJ2-7; D not resolved. The CDR3 has 13 amino acids. With 5 bases removed from V and 3 bases from J, the gap between germline ends came to 11 bases. This CDR3 reads CASSLTRYYEQYF. Written as DNA, the CDR3 is TGTGCCAGCAGTCTCACCAGGTACTACGAGCAGTACTTC.

In this sample, this clone turned up a few times. This CDR3 is CASSGGQGLPREQYF. CDR3 coding DNA: TGCGCCAGCAGCGGGGGACAGGGCCTGCCTCGGGAGCAGTACTTC. The chain couples TRBV5-1 to TRBJ2-7; 9 nucleotides agree with TRBD1. Looked up from germline, CDR1 is SGHRS and CDR2 is YFSETQ. The V segment lost 4 bases and the J segment 7 bases; nucleotides outside the gene matches: 12. The CDR3 totals 15 residues.

The chain uses TRBV12-3 or TRBV12-4 and TRBJ1-2; 10 positions agree with TRBD1. The CDR3 totals 13 residues. The V gene end was trimmed by 5 bases and the J gene end by 5 bases; junction bases not matched to a gene: 2. Here the CDR3 DNA reads TGTGCCAGCAGTCGGACAGGGGGATATGGCTACACCTTC. It yields the protein CASSRTGGYGYTF.

The rearrangement uses TRBV9 and TRBJ2-7; D gene unclear. CDR1 SGDLS and CDR2 YYNGEE come from the germline V gene. V lost 0 bases and J lost 4, with 11 bases in between. This CDR3 spans 14 amino acids. CDR3 DNA: TGTGCCAGCAGCGTAGATCAAGCTAGTTACGAGCAGTACTTC. Translation gives CASSVDQASYEQYF.